This is a list of T cell receptor beta chains from one sample in a study of blood T cell repertoires in COVID-19. Some clones are missing from TCRdb's copy, which holds only in-frame ones; the method was immunoSEQ multiplex PCR. The sample has more than 85,000 clones; roughly 87% are singletons. Sequenced material: peripheral blood. These receptors were collected from a human donor in a cohort sampled during active COVID-19. The CDR3 runs from the conserved cysteine through the conserved F or W. The order of the fields is V gene, clone size, D gene, J gene, CDR3 protein, CDR3 DNA. The D gene is left open where the match is weak. Clone size appears in some rows only: once, few, many, or a class for an expanded clone.

TRBV20-1	-	-	TRBJ1-4	CSASPGEKLFF	TGCAGTGCTAGCCCCGGGGAAAAACTGTTTTTT
TRBV7-9	-	-	TRBJ1-3	CASSFTGTGNTIYF	TGTGCCAGCAGCTTTACAGGGACTGGAAACACCATATATTTT
TRBV4-1	-	-	TRBJ2-5	CASSQESGAGETQYF	TGCGCCAGCAGCCAAGAGTCAGGGGCTGGTGAGACCCAGTACTTC
TRBV29-1	-	TRBD2	TRBJ2-1	CSVTSGRSVEQFF	TGCAGCGTTACTAGCGGGAGGTCTGTTGAGCAGTTCTTC
TRBV6-1	-	-	TRBJ1-3	CASSEKFLTWTEKGDTIYF	TGTGCCAGCAGTGAAAAGTTCTTAACTTGGACAGAAAAAGGGGACACCATATATTTT
TRBV19	-	-	TRBJ1-1	CASSIRGTEAFF	TGTGCCAGTAGTATCAGGGGCACTGAAGCTTTCTTT
TRBV5-1	-	-	TRBJ1-1	CASSAQGGTTEAFF	TGCGCCAGCAGCGCACAGGGAGGGACCACTGAAGCTTTCTTT
TRBV29-1	-	TRBD2	TRBJ2-5	CSVERLAGVETQYF	TGCAGCGTTGAAAGGCTAGCGGGAGTAGAGACCCAGTACTTC
TRBV19	-	TRBD1	TRBJ1-2	CASRRTGGYTF	TGTGCCAGTAGGAGGACAGGTGGCTACACCTTC
TRBV7-9	once	TRBD1	TRBJ2-1	CASSSFRDRDNEQFF	TGTGCCAGCAGCTCATTCCGGGACAGAGACAATGAGCAGTTCTTC
TRBV19	-	TRBD1	TRBJ1-1	CASSVDRENTEAFF	TGTGCCAGTAGTGTAGACAGGGAGAACACTGAAGCTTTCTTT
TRBV18	-	TRBD1	TRBJ2-7	CASSPQGGQAYEQYF	TGTGCCAGCTCACCGCAAGGGGGACAGGCCTACGAGCAGTACTTC
TRBV2	once	-	TRBJ2-1	CASSGGRSSYNEQFF	TGTGCCAGCAGTGGTGGTAGAAGCTCCTACAATGAGCAGTTCTTC
TRBV9	few	-	TRBJ1-2	CASSVPRDSPNYGYTF	TGTGCCAGCAGCGTCCCCAGGGACTCTCCTAACTATGGCTACACCTTC
TRBV5-8	-	TRBD2	TRBJ2-3	CASSPGLAGGPDTQYF	TGTGCCAGCAGCCCGGGACTAGCGGGAGGGCCGGATACGCAGTATTTT
TRBV27	-	TRBD1	TRBJ2-1	CASNRQGSSYNEQFF	TGTGCCAGCAATCGACAGGGTTCGTCCTACAATGAGCAGTTCTTC
TRBV6-6	-	-	TRBJ1-6	CASSKRVDDSPLHF	TGTGCCAGCAGTAAACGAGTAGATGATTCACCCCTCCACTTT
TRBV6-5	-	-	TRBJ2-6	CASSYSGFSGANVLTF	TGTGCCAGCAGTTATTCGGGTTTCTCTGGGGCCAACGTCCTGACTTTC
TRBV11-2	-	TRBD1	TRBJ1-2	CASSRDRHYGYTF	TGTGCCAGCAGCCGGGACAGGCACTATGGCTACACCTTC
TRBV11-2	-	-	TRBJ2-1	CASSLVPGLDYNEQFF	TGTGCCAGCAGCTTAGTACCAGGGCTAGACTACAATGAGCAGTTCTTC
TRBV5-4	-	TRBD1	TRBJ1-2	CASSATGGVYGYTF	TGTGCCAGCAGCGCCACAGGGGGCGTCTATGGCTACACCTTC
TRBV5-1	-	-	TRBJ2-2	CASRGTGITGELFF	TGCGCCAGCAGAGGCACAGGAATCACCGGGGAGCTGTTTTTT
TRBV6-5	-	TRBD1	TRBJ2-2	CASSYRGQGAGGELFF	TGTGCCAGCAGTTACCGGGGACAGGGGGCGGGCGGGGAGCTGTTTTTT
TRBV10-3	-	TRBD2	TRBJ2-7	CASSSGSSYEQYF	TGTGCCTCGAGTAGCGGGAGCTCCTACGAGCAGTACTTC
TRBV19	-	TRBD1	TRBJ1-5	CASSIAFRDRHQPQHF	TGTGCCAGTAGTATAGCTTTCCGGGACAGACATCAGCCCCAGCATTTT
TRBV11-2	-	-	TRBJ2-5	CASTPRSSRETQYF	TGTGCCAGCACCCCCCGTAGCAGTCGGGAGACCCAGTACTTC
TRBV6-1	-	-	TRBJ2-3	CASSDGWQGQDTQYF	TGTGCCAGCAGTGATGGTTGGCAGGGACAAGATACGCAGTATTTT
TRBV27	-	TRBD1	TRBJ2-2	CASRVLARGSGELFF	TGTGCCAGCCGCGTTCTCGCCAGGGGGTCCGGGGAGCTGTTTTTT